This is a list of T cell receptor beta chains from one sample in a study of vaccination effects on CD4 cells after COVID-19. These receptors are not linked to any known antigen. The repertoire was sequenced with immunoSEQ multiplex PCR; TCRdb's copy has only in-frame clones and lacks some. The sample contains about 40,000 clones, 65% to 75% of which appear only once. The material sequenced was CD4+ T cells from PBMCs cultured without peptide, taken after COVID-19 vaccination. The source of these receptors is a human donor who received a COVID-19 vaccine. CDR3s include the opening cysteine and the closing phenylalanine or tryptophan. A D gene is named only where the DNA matches it firmly. Clone size appears in some rows only: once, few, many, or a class for an expanded clone.

TRBV6-1	TRBD1	TRBJ1-4	15	-	TGTGCCAGCAGTGAAGTATGGCAGGGGGCGGAAAAACTGTTTTTT	CASSEVWQGAEKLFF
TRBV3-1/TRBV3-2	TRBD2	TRBJ2-3	16	-	TGTGCCAGCAGCCAAGATTCTACGCGGGAGACAGATACGCAGTATTTT	CASSQDSTRETDTQYF
TRBV3-1/TRBV3-2	-	TRBJ2-2	19	-	TGTGCCAGCAGCCAAGGTGGTCATTGGAATGAGGCCGACACCGGGGAGCTGTTTTTT	CASSQGGHWNEADTGELFF
TRBV5-1	-	TRBJ1-1	14	-	TGCGCCAGCAGCTTGGGGGGGGGAGACACTGAAGCTTTCTTT	CASSLGGGDTEAFF
TRBV2	-	TRBJ2-7	13	medium-sized	TGTGCCAGCAGTGAGGATCACGGCTACGAGCAGTACTTC	CASSEDHGYEQYF
TRBV10-2	-	TRBJ1-2	16	-	TGCGCCAGCAGTGGCTCATACACAGCCTTAACCTATGGCTACACCTTC	CASSGSYTALTYGYTF
TRBV2	TRBD2	TRBJ2-3	15	-	TGTGCCAGCAGGGTGGGACTAGCGGGCCCAGATACGCAGTATTTT	CASRVGLAGPDTQYF
TRBV6-2/TRBV6-3	TRBD1	TRBJ1-2	13	-	TGTGCCAGCAGCAGACAGGGAAACTCTGGCTACACCTTC	CASSRQGNSGYTF
TRBV5-8	TRBD2	TRBJ2-7	15	few	TGTGCCAGCAGCCAAGCGGGGATAACCTCCTACGAGCAGTACTTC	CASSQAGITSYEQYF
TRBV11-2	-	TRBJ1-3	15	few	TGTGCCAGCAGCTTAGTGCGTCACTCTGGAAACACCATATATTTT	CASSLVRHSGNTIYF
TRBV2	-	TRBJ2-1	16	few	TGTGCCAGCAGATCCCGGCACCTAAGCTCCTACAATGAGCAGTTCTTC	CASRSRHLSSYNEQFF
TRBV18	-	TRBJ2-1	16	-	TGTGCCAGCTCACCACCGATGACGCAATACAGGGATGAGCAGTTCTTC	CASSPPMTQYRDEQFF
TRBV27	-	TRBJ1-1	14	-	TGTGCCAGCAGTTCAGTGGGGCCGAACACTGAAGCTTTCTTT	CASSSVGPNTEAFF
TRBV19	-	TRBJ2-2	14	-	TGTGCCAGTGAGGAGACAGCTCGCACCGGGGAGCTGTTTTTT	CASEETARTGELFF
TRBV10-2	-	TRBJ1-2	12	-	TGCGCCAGCAGAAAGGACAGCTATGGCTACACCTTC	CASRKDSYGYTF
TRBV6-5	TRBD1	TRBJ1-5	14	-	TGTGCCAGCAGTTGGACAGGGGGTAATCAGCCCCAGCATTTT	CASSWTGGNQPQHF
TRBV30	-	TRBJ1-2	10	-	TGTGCCTGGAAAAACTATGGCTACACCTTC	CAWKNYGYTF
TRBV5-4	TRBD2	TRBJ2-3	19	-	TGTGCCAGCAGCTCGGGGGCCCGGGGGAGCGGGGGTTACACAGATACGCAGTATTTT	CASSSGARGSGGYTDTQYF
TRBV18	TRBD2	TRBJ2-1	16	-	TGTGCCAGCTCCCCCCAGCTAGCGGGGGGCTACAATGAGCAGTTCTTC	CASSPQLAGGYNEQFF
TRBV19	TRBD1	TRBJ1-5	17	once	TGTGCCAGTAGGATCGGGACAGGGGGCTTTAGCAATCAGCCCCAGCATTTT	CASRIGTGGFSNQPQHF
TRBV6-5	-	TRBJ2-7	15	-	TGTGCCACTGAAGCCCCAGGGCGAACCGGGAGCGAGCAGTACTTC	CATEAPGRTGSEQYF
TRBV6-5	TRBD1	TRBJ2-2	14	few	TGTGCCACCCACGGGACAGGATTCACCGGGGAGCTGTTTTTT	CATHGTGFTGELFF
TRBV2	-	TRBJ1-1	13	-	TGTGCCAGCAGTAAGGCGGGGGGGCGTGAAGCTTTCTTT	CASSKAGGREAFF
TRBV6-5	-	TRBJ2-1	14	once	TGTGCCAGCAGTTACCGTGGGGGTGACAATGAGCAGTTCTTC	CASSYRGGDNEQFF
TRBV7-9	-	TRBJ1-2	12	-	TGTGCCAGCAGCTTGGCGGGCTATGGCTACACCTTC	CASSLAGYGYTF
TRBV14	-	TRBJ2-7	11	once	TGTGCCAGCAGCCAGAGCTACGAGCAGTACTTC	CASSQSYEQYF
TRBV12-3/TRBV12-4	-	TRBJ1-2	13	-	TGTGCCAGCAGTTTGGGGCCTCACTATGGCTACACCTTC	CASSLGPHYGYTF
TRBV2	-	TRBJ1-5	14	-	TGTGCCAGCAGTGATTGGTCAAACAATCAGCCCCAGCATTTT	CASSDWSNNQPQHF
TRBV5-1	-	TRBJ2-7	14	-	TGCGCCAGCAGCCTGACGCCCGGAACCTACGAGCAGTACTTC	CASSLTPGTYEQYF
TRBV29-1	TRBD1	TRBJ2-7	15	-	TGCAGCGTGCGCTCTGTGGGGACAGGGAGTCACGAGCAGTACTTC	CSVRSVGTGSHEQYF
TRBV10-1	TRBD1	TRBJ1-3	14	few	TGCGCCAGCACCCGGGACAGGGCTGGAAACACCATATATTTT	CASTRDRAGNTIYF
TRBV19	-	TRBJ2-1	15	-	TGTGCCAGTAGTATCCGGGAAAGCTCCTACAATGAGCAGTTCTTC	CASSIRESSYNEQFF
TRBV7-2	-	TRBJ2-5	14	-	TGTGCCAGCAGCCTGCAACGGGTTCAAGAGACCCAGTACTTC	CASSLQRVQETQYF
TRBV5-1	-	TRBJ1-3	12	-	TGCGCCAGCAGCCTCGATGGAAACATCATATATTTT	CASSLDGNIIYF
TRBV7-9	TRBD1	TRBJ1-2	14	-	TGTGCCAGCAGCCAGGGGGGCAGGGCAGATGGCTACACCTTC	CASSQGGRADGYTF
TRBV11-2	-	TRBJ1-2	14	-	TGTGCCAGCAGCCGCCACCTTGCTAACTATGGCTACACCTTC	CASSRHLANYGYTF